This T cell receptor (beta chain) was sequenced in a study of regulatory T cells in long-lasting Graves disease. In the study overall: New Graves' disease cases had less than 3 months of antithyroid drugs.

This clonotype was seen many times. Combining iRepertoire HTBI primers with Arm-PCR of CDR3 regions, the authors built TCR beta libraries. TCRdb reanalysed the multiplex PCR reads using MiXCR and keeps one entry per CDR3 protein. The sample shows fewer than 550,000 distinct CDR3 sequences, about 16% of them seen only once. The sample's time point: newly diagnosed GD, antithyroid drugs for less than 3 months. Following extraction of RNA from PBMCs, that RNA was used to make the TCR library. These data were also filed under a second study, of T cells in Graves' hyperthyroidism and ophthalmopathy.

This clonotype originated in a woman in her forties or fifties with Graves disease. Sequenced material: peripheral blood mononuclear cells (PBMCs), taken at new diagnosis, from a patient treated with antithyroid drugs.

The CDR3 DNA follows: TGTGCCAGCATCACGGGACAGCTGAACACTGAAGCTTTCTTT. It is translated as CASITGQLNTEAFF. The V and J genes are TRBV12-3 or TRBV12-4 and TRBJ1-1; 7 nucleotides line up with TRBD1. The CDR3 covers 14 residues. V gave up 7 bases and J gave up 0 bases; unmatched junction bases: 5.